Each of the 8 T cell receptor beta chains below was sequenced from the same sample in a study of PD-1 blockade in classical Hodgkin lymphoma. Relapse after autologous stem cell transplantation occurred in every patient, and brentuximab vedotin exposure varied. This table comes from immunoSEQ multiplex PCR, and its TCRdb copy is limited to in-frame clones, with some not included. Of about 46,000 clones detected, about 73% appear once; the ten largest clones hold 9.5% to 12%. The sample consisted of peripheral blood mononuclear cells (PBMCs), taken at baseline. Receptors originate from a human donor with classical Hodgkin lymphoma.

The V and J genes are TRBV9 and TRBJ2-3; D may correspond to TRBD1 or TRBD2 (5 bases each). CDR1 is SGDLS, CDR2 YYNGEE, per germline. The CDR3 extends over 16 amino acids. V was shortened by 3 bases and J by 3 bases, with 17 bases between the two germline ends. DNA for the CDR3: TGTGCCAGCAGCGCCGGGGCGAGAGAAAGGACAGATACGCAGTATTTT. It translates to CASSAGARERTDTQYF.

This sequence joins TRBV25-1 and TRBJ2-3, with D maybe TRBD1 (5 bases). The CDR3 totals 16 residues. V lost 0 bases and J lost 5, with 15 bases in between. The germline gives CDR1 MGHDK, CDR2 SYGVNS. The DNA for the CDR3 is TGTGCCAGCAGTGAATATAGAACAGGCGACCAAGATACGCAGTATTTT. The encoded protein is CASSEYRTGDQDTQYF.

The V gene is TRBV9, the J gene TRBJ2-4; the match to TRBD1 covers 7 bases. The CDR3 runs 14 residues. The J segment lost 10 bases and the V segment lost 0 bases, leaving 7 bases of the junction unmatched. Germline V gives CDR1 SGDLS, CDR2 YYNGEE. The CDR3 is CASSVEGALGIQYF. Here the CDR3 DNA reads TGTGCCAGCAGCGTAGAGGGGGCCTTAGGAATTCAGTACTTC.

This clone was seen only once. The chain employs TRBV23-1 and TRBJ2-7; the D call may be TRBD1 or TRBD2 (5 bases each). TRBV23-1 is known as an ORF, though its function is uncertain. The ends were cut back, 8 bases at V and 1 base at J, with 15 bases in the middle. The CDR3 extends over 14 amino acids. The CDR3 sequence is CASFTGTPSYEQYF. DNA for the CDR3: TGCGCCAGCTTTACCGGGACCCCGTCCTACGAGCAGTACTTC.

This rearrangement joins TRBV18 to TRBJ2-2; 8 nucleotides agree with TRBD1. The CDR3 covers 19 residues. The germline gives CDR1 KGHSH, CDR2 LQKENI. Unmatched junction bases numbered 18, after V lost 6 bases and J lost 3 bases. The CDR3 sequence is CASSPVWGQEKIDTGELFF. In nucleotides, the CDR3 is TGTGCCAGCTCCCCAGTCTGGGGACAGGAAAAAATCGACACCGGGGAGCTGTTTTTT.

This clone was counted a single time. CDR3 loop: CASNGIGGEQYF. The CDR3 DNA reads as TGTGCCAGCAACGGTATTGGGGGCGAGCAGTACTTC. The J gene is TRBJ2-7, the V gene TRBV5-6; D tentatively fits TRBD1 or TRBD2 (5 bases each). This CDR3 spans 12 amino acids. Trimming shortened V by 6 bases and J by 6 bases, and 13 bases separated the two germline ends. Germline V gene lookup returns CDR1 SGHDT and CDR2 YYEEEE.

This clone has only one observation. V usage is TRBV5-4 and J usage is TRBJ2-7, with TRBD1 matching over 7 bases. Germline assignment: CDR1 SGHNT and CDR2 YYREEE (reference sequence). This CDR3 has 13 amino acids. The V segment lost 2 bases and the J segment 2 bases; nucleotides outside the gene matches: 1. Here the CDR3 reads CASSFDRAYEQYF. The CDR3 coding sequence is TGTGCCAGCAGCTTCGACAGGGCCTACGAGCAGTACTTC.

This chain links TRBV5-1 with TRBJ2-1, with 7 nucleotides matching TRBD2. The CDR3 has 14 residues. From germline, CDR1 is SGHRS and CDR2 YFSETQ. J gave up 7 bases and V 4 bases, and 8 bases lay outside the gene matches. The DNA of the CDR3 is TGCGCCAGCAGCCAGCGGGACGGGGGGAATGAGCAGTTCTTC. Translation gives CASSQRDGGNEQFF. The full variable domain, in which reference TRBV5-1 and TRBJ2-1 provide the parts outside the CDR3, is KAGVTQTPRYLIKTRGQQVTLSCSPISGHRSVSWYQQTPGQGLQFLFEYFSETQRNKGNFPGRFSGRQFSNSRSEMNVSTLELGDSALYLCASSQRDGGNEQFFGPGTRLTVL.